The next 26 T cell receptor beta chains were all read from a single sample in a study of shared clonotypes between healthy human individuals. Generated by immunoSEQ multiplex PCR, the TCRdb table keeps only in-frame clones and is missing some. The table lists 2 million to 2.5 million clones, almost 96% of them singletons. The specimen sequenced was naive CD4+ T cells sorted from blood. Subset specified: CD45RA+ positively selected. The receptors originated from a man between 18 and 29 years old in good health.

This chain links TRBV7-9 with TRBJ1-2; D is possibly TRBD1 (6 bases). This CDR3 contains 15 residues. Germline V gene data show CDR1 as SEHNR and CDR2 as FQNEAQ (reference sequence). V was clipped by 5 bases and J by 7 bases, with 20 bases between them. CDR3 protein: CASSHNLRGGGGYTF. The CDR3 nucleotides read TGTGCCAGCAGCCACAATCTTCGGGGGGGCGGTGGCTACACCTTC.

This chain connects TRBV5-1 to TRBJ2-7; maybe TRBD1 (6 bases). Germline-derived CDR1 and CDR2 are SGHRS and YFSETQ. The CDR3 is made up of 15 amino acids. V lost 1 base to trimming and J lost 0 bases, with 11 bases between them. CDR3 sequence: CASSLSTGYSYEQYF. CDR3 sequence (DNA): TGCGCCAGCAGCTTGTCGACAGGATACTCCTACGAGCAGTACTTC.

The gene calls are TRBV18 and TRBJ1-3; tentative D call: TRBD1 (5 bases). The germline V gene encodes CDR1 KGHSH and CDR2 LQKENI. The CDR3 extends over 13 amino acids. V was cut by 5 bases and J by 4 bases, with 9 bases left in between. The DNA of the CDR3 is TGTGCCAGCTCATTCGACAGCGGAAACACCATATATTTT. Translating gives CASSFDSGNTIYF.

The chain links TRBV4-2 to TRBJ2-5, with TRBD1 identical over 8 bases. V trimming: 1 base; J trimming: 4 bases; junction bases outside the gene matches: 11. This CDR3 spans 17 amino acids. The V gene's germline CDR1 is LGHNA and CDR2 YNFKEQ. Here the CDR3 DNA reads TGTGCCAGCAGCCAAGGGAACAGGGGGGTAGGAGCAGAGACCCAGTACTTC. Amino acids: CASSQGNRGVGAETQYF.

The J gene is TRBJ2-7, the V gene TRBV5-4; 10 bases map to TRBD1. V shed 3 bases, J shed 2 bases, and the junction held 8 bases outside the gene matches. Germline assignment: CDR1 SGHNT and CDR2 YYREEE (reference sequence). The length of the CDR3 is 16 residues. The CDR3 DNA is TGTGCCAGCAGCTCCACCGGACAGGGGGTGGCCTACGAGCAGTACTTC. The encoded protein is CASSSTGQGVAYEQYF.

A few counts support this clone. This chain links TRBV5-1 with TRBJ1-1; a weak D match, TRBD1 (5 bases). Germline lookup yields CDR1 SGHRS and CDR2 YFSETQ. The CDR3 has 15 residues. The V end lost 4 bases, the J end lost 1 base, and 14 bases lay between the germline ends. The chain's CDR3 is CASSPHLTENTEAFF. CDR3 bases: TGCGCCAGCAGCCCCCACTTGACAGAGAACACTGAAGCTTTCTTT. Complete variable domain (other parts from reference TRBV5-1 and TRBJ1-1): KAGVTQTPRYLIKTRGQQVTLSCSPISGHRSVSWYQQTPGQGLQFLFEYFSETQRNKGNFPGRFSGRQFSNSRSEMNVSTLELGDSALYLCASSPHLTENTEAFFGQGTRLTVV.

This chain links TRBV6-5 with TRBJ2-7; no definite D call. This CDR3 region has 14 residues. Germline V gene sequence: CDR1 MNHEY, CDR2 SVGAGI. V was shortened by 5 bases and J by 2 bases, with 13 bases between the two germline ends. CDR3 DNA: TGTGCCAGCAGTCTCACGTCGGGCCCCTACGAGCAGTACTTC. As protein: CASSLTSGPYEQYF.

V is TRBV11-2 and J is TRBJ1-1; no reliable D call. This CDR3 is built from 13 residues. Trimming took 3 bases from V and 3 from J, leaving 8 bases between them. Germline V gene sequence: CDR1 SGHAT, CDR2 FQNNGV. DNA for the CDR3: TGTGCCAGCAGCTTTATGCAGTACACTGAAGCTTTCTTT. It codes for CASSFMQYTEAFF.

V and J are TRBV4-1 and TRBJ2-2; D unclear. CDR1 and CDR2 (germline): MGHRA, YSYEKL. The CDR3 runs to 14 residues. V was shortened by 3 bases and J by 1 base, with 6 bases between the two germline ends. CDR3 sequence: CASSQGWNTGELFF. DNA of the CDR3: TGCGCCAGCAGCCAGGGCTGGAACACCGGGGAGCTGTTTTTT.

The J gene is TRBJ2-1, the V gene TRBV30; 14 bases match TRBD2. This CDR3 is 14 amino acids long. Germline CDR1 reads GTSNPN; CDR2 reads SVGIG (reference sequence). The trim removed 2 bases at V and 9 bases at J, leaving 3 bases unmatched. CDR3 sequence: CAWSLGLAGAEQFF. As DNA, the CDR3 is TGTGCCTGGAGTCTGGGACTAGCGGGAGCTGAGCAGTTCTTC.

The V call is TRBV28, the J call TRBJ2-3, with TRBD2 as a possible D gene (5 bases). Between the trimmed V and J ends, which lost 6 bases and 0 bases, there was a span of 13 bases. The CDR3 runs to 15 residues. CDR1 and CDR2 from the germline V gene are MDHEN and SYDVKM. The CDR3 is CASSSPRTSTDTQYF. CDR3 sequence (DNA): TGTGCCAGCAGCTCCCCCCGGACTAGCACAGATACGCAGTATTTT.

The V call is TRBV7-9, the J call TRBJ1-6; D possibly corresponds to TRBD1 (5 bases). V dropped 6 bases and J dropped 14 bases, with 17 bases sitting between them. The CDR3 extends over 13 amino acids. The germline V gene encodes CDR1 SEHNR and CDR2 FQNEAQ (reference sequence). CDR3 loop: CASRGTANSALHF. The DNA for the CDR3 is TGTGCCAGCAGAGGGACCGCTAATTCGGCCCTCCACTTT.

With regard to this clone: This may come from a read error, since a much larger clone is one base off. The chain combines TRBV7-7 with TRBJ2-5; D is undetermined. The CDR3 spans 11 residues. Germline values: CDR1 SSHAT, CDR2 FNYEAQ (reference sequence). The chain's CDR3 is CASSFQETQYF. CDR3 bases: TGTGCTAGCAGCTTCCAAGAGACCCAGTACTTC.

The chain carries TRBV5-1 and TRBJ1-1, with 12 bases aligning to TRBD1. Trimming at V came to 4 bases and at J to 3 bases, leaving 7 bases not matched to a gene. The CDR3 is 16 amino acids. Germline CDR1 SGHRS, CDR2 YFSETQ. The CDR3 DNA follows: TGCGCCAGCAGCCTGGGACAGGGGGCTAGGGACACTGAAGCTTTCTTT. Protein sequence: CASSLGQGARDTEAFF. Looking up the rest from reference TRBV5-1 and TRBJ1-1 gives the full variable domain: KAGVTQTPRYLIKTRGQQVTLSCSPISGHRSVSWYQQTPGQGLQFLFEYFSETQRNKGNFPGRFSGRQFSNSRSEMNVSTLELGDSALYLCASSLGQGARDTEAFFGQGTRLTVV.

The chain joins TRBV19 to TRBJ2-7; possibly TRBD1 or TRBD2 for D (5 bases each). V lost 8 bases and J 4 bases, leaving 15 bases between the germline ends. The CDR3 spans 13 residues. Germline loops: CDR1 LNHDA, CDR2 SQIVND (reference sequence). The CDR3 region is CASGPSGRYEQYF. CDR3 DNA: TGTGCCAGTGGGCCTTCAGGGAGATACGAGCAGTACTTC.

The DNA of the CDR3 is TGTGCCAGCAGCCAAGATCGGCAGGGGGGCTACGGTGAGCAGTTCTTC. Translating gives CASSQDRQGGYGEQFF. The genes are TRBV4-2 and TRBJ2-1, with TRBD1 as a possible D gene (7 bases). This CDR3 is built from 16 residues. Between the trimmed V and J ends, which lost 0 bases and 9 bases, there was a span of 18 bases. Germline V gives CDR1 LGHNA, CDR2 YNFKEQ.

Details on this clone: This specimen includes other DNA sequences encoding the same CDR3. CDR3 residues: CASTDSLNTEAFF. The CDR3 bases are TGTGCCAGCACAGATAGCCTAAACACTGAAGCTTTCTTT. This rearrangement joins TRBV18 to TRBJ1-1, with D unclear. Trimming removed 8 bases from V and 2 bases from J, with 12 bases in between. The CDR3 extends over 13 amino acids. The germline gives CDR1 KGHSH, CDR2 LQKENI.

The gene calls are TRBV11-3 and TRBJ2-1; D perhaps matches TRBD2 (5 bases). The V end was cut by 8 bases, the J end by 5 bases, with 7 bases between. The CDR3 length is 11 residues. CDR1 and CDR2 (germline): SGHNT, YENEEA. The CDR3 loop reads CASGADNEQFF. CDR3 coding DNA: TGTGCCAGCGGAGCGGACAATGAGCAGTTCTTC.

The gene calls are TRBV15 and TRBJ2-5, with 8 bases fitting TRBD1. V trimming: 8 bases; J trimming: 4 bases; junction bases outside the gene matches: 9. The CDR3 has 14 residues. Per germline, CDR1 LNHNV and CDR2 YYDKDF (reference sequence). In DNA, the CDR3 is TGTGCCACCCGCGATCAGGGGGCTGGAGAGACCCAGTACTTC. Translation: CATRDQGAGETQYF.

The V gene is TRBV5-1, the J gene TRBJ1-5; weak D call: TRBD1 (5 bases). V lost 1 base to trimming and J lost 3 bases, with 11 bases between them. CDR3 length: 15 residues. Germline CDR1 reads SGHRS; CDR2 reads YFSETQ. CDR3 DNA sequence: TGCGCCAGCAGCTTGCGGGGGGAGGACAATCAGCCCCAGCATTTT. Protein product: CASSLRGEDNQPQHF.

This clone has only one observation. The V and J genes are TRBV7-2 and TRBJ2-7; 7 bases align to TRBD2. The CDR3 covers 15 residues. V dropped 4 bases and J dropped 3; count of bases not matched to a gene: 9. Germline V gene sequence: CDR1 SGHTA, CDR2 FQGNSA. As DNA, the CDR3 is TGTGCCAGCAGCTCGGGCGGGGGTTTCTTCTACGAGCAGTACTTC. Residues: CASSSGGGFFYEQYF.

V is TRBV18 and J is TRBJ2-4; perhaps TRBD2 as D (6 bases). CDR1 and CDR2 from the germline V gene are KGHSH and LQKENI. The CDR3 loop spans 15 amino acids. The V end lost 4 bases, the J end lost 0 bases, and 10 bases lay between the germline ends. The CDR3 reads CASSRGEIAKNIQYF. CDR3 nucleotide sequence: TGTGCCAGCTCACGGGGGGAAATAGCCAAAAACATTCAGTACTTC.

This rearrangement joins TRBV5-4 to TRBJ2-3, with 7 bases that match TRBD2. The CDR3 covers 16 residues. After removal of 0 bases from V and 1 base from J, the junction contained 5 bases not matched to a gene. In germline, CDR1 is SGHNT, CDR2 YYREEE (reference sequence). As DNA, the CDR3 is TGTGCCAGCAGCTTGGATAATCTAGCGGGCACAGATACGCAGTATTTT. Its translation is CASSLDNLAGTDTQYF.

This clone was seen once. V and J are TRBV10-3 and TRBJ1-6, with D unresolved. Germline CDR1 and CDR2: ENHRY and SYGVKD. V dropped 2 bases and J dropped 2 bases, with 4 bases sitting between them. This CDR3 has 14 residues. CDR3 coding DNA: TGTGCCATCAGTGAGCCGACCTATAATTCACCCCTCCACTTT. This codes for CAISEPTYNSPLHF.

Here the CDR3 reads CASSQSGGNQPQHF. CDR3 nucleotides: TGCGCCAGCAGCCAATCAGGGGGCAATCAGCCCCAGCATTTT. The chain carries TRBV4-1 and TRBJ1-5; possibly TRBD1 for D (6 bases). V was cut by 2 bases and J by 2 bases, with 7 bases left in between. Germline V gives CDR1 MGHRA, CDR2 YSYEKL. The CDR3 totals 14 residues.

The rearrangement joins TRBV7-2 to TRBJ1-1; no reliable D call. Germline-derived CDR1 and CDR2 are SGHTA and FQGNSA. V was shortened by 5 bases and J by 3 bases, with 10 bases between the two germline ends. The CDR3 extends over 13 amino acids. CDR3 coding DNA: TGTGCCAGCAGCACCTATTCGGACACTGAAGCTTTCTTT. Translated: CASSTYSDTEAFF.